This T cell receptor beta chain originates from a study of cytomegalovirus exposure and HLA in healthy donors. Study-wide results and limits: There were around 160 TCR beta chains listed as cytomegalovirus-associated. Relative to equally common others, HLA-associated TCR beta chains showed greater clonal expansion in a later analysis. Several V segments, TRBV6-2 and TRBV6-3 among them, could not be told apart and were dropped. Presence/absence analyses treated sequencing depth as roughly uniform across donors.

In the PCR, 60 Vbeta and 13 Jbeta primers were used. Data came from immunoSEQ multiplex PCR; TCRdb stores just in-frame clones and leaves some out. Found here are 150,000 to 200,000 clones, around 74% of them singletons; the top ten hold 1.5%. Trimming removed 0 bases at V and 2 bases at J, with 14 bases between. Germline loops: CDR1 SGHNT, CDR2 YENEEA. The CDR3 consists of 16 residues. This clone was seen only a few times. Its antigen is not known. Input material: PBMCs. This clonotype was sampled from a girl aged 5 to 17 in good health and CMV-seropositive. J is TRBJ2-7 and V is TRBV11-3; D is undetermined. For the CDR3, the DNA is TGTGCCAGCAGCTTAGATGAGTTCAGGCCTACCTACGAGCAGTACTTC. It translates to CASSLDEFRPTYEQYF.